Following are 27 T cell receptor beta chains from one sample sequenced in a study of blood T cell repertoires in COVID-19. This table comes from immunoSEQ multiplex PCR, and its TCRdb copy is limited to in-frame clones, with some not included. Counted here are tens of thousands of clones, about 90% occurring once; the ten biggest clones make up approximately 5%. The sample consisted of peripheral blood. These receptors came from a man between 50 and 59 years old with active COVID-19.

This chain links TRBV11-2 with TRBJ1-2; D ambiguous. V was pared by 5 bases and J by 4 bases, with 11 bases between. The CDR3 sequence is 13 residues long. Germline V gives CDR1 SGHAT, CDR2 FQNNGV. Here the CDR3 DNA reads TGTGCCAGCAGCCCCGAGTCCTCCTATGGCTACACCTTC. Encoded protein: CASSPESSYGYTF. Supplemented by reference TRBV11-2 and TRBJ1-2, the full variable domain reads EAGVAQSPRYKIIEKRQSVAFWCNPISGHATLYWYQQILGQGPKLLIQFQNNGVVDDSQLPKDRFSAERLKGVDSTLKIQPAKLEDSAVYLCASSPESSYGYTFGSGTRLTVV.

In its sample, this clone was seen once. This chain joins TRBV5-4 and TRBJ2-7, with a weak D call TRBD1 (6 bases). V lost 0 bases to trimming and J lost 7 bases, with 14 bases between them. The CDR3 has 14 amino acids. Per germline, CDR1 SGHNT and CDR2 YYREEE (reference sequence). CDR3 protein: CASSLARGAEEQYF. The CDR3, as DNA: TGTGCCAGCAGCTTGGCCAGGGGAGCAGAAGAGCAGTACTTC.

V and J are TRBV6-5 and TRBJ2-7; 10 positions match TRBD2. V lost 7 bases and J lost 6; bases outside the gene matches: 9. The germline gives CDR1 MNHEY, CDR2 SVGAGI. The CDR3 contains 14 residues. The DNA of the CDR3 is TGTGCCAGCAAGCTTACTAGCGGGGTCGTCGAGCAGTACTTC. Amino acids: CASKLTSGVVEQYF.

The V call is TRBV6-5, the J call TRBJ1-5; 8 bases line up with TRBD1. The J segment lost 7 bases and the V segment lost 6 bases, leaving 5 bases of the junction unmatched. From germline, CDR1 is MNHEY and CDR2 SVGAGI. The CDR3 is made up of 13 amino acids. CDR3 sequence reads: CASSQGARQPQHF. The DNA of the CDR3 is TGTGCCAGCAGCCAGGGGGCGAGGCAGCCCCAGCATTTT.

This chain connects TRBV11-2 to TRBJ1-1; 8 nucleotides match TRBD1. The CDR3 covers 19 residues. V lost 5 bases and J lost 0; bases outside the gene matches: 17. Germline V gene lookup returns CDR1 SGHAT and CDR2 FQNNGV. The CDR3 coding sequence is TGTGCCAGCAGCCCAAGGAGGAAAACCGCGGGACAGGTGAACACTGAAGCTTTCTTT. Amino acid sequence: CASSPRRKTAGQVNTEAFF.

This chain joins TRBV5-1 and TRBJ1-6; D is possibly TRBD1 (6 bases). CDR1 is SGHRS, CDR2 YFSETQ, per germline. V lost 3 bases to trimming and J lost 1 base, with 17 bases between them. This CDR3 is built from 18 residues. Written as DNA, the CDR3 is TGCGCCAGCAGCTACTCGACAGGCCAGAGGTCCTATAATTCACCCCTCCACTTT. This codes for CASSYSTGQRSYNSPLHF. Based on the CDR3 plus reference TRBV5-1 and TRBJ1-6, the full variable domain is KAGVTQTPRYLIKTRGQQVTLSCSPISGHRSVSWYQQTPGQGLQFLFEYFSETQRNKGNFPGRFSGRQFSNSRSEMNVSTLELGDSALYLCASSYSTGQRSYNSPLHFGNGTRLTVT.

The chain joins TRBV5-1 to TRBJ2-5, with TRBD1 identical over 7 bases. The trim removed 4 bases at V and 2 bases at J, leaving 8 bases unmatched. Germline V lookup: CDR1 SGHRS, CDR2 YFSETQ. The CDR3 is 15 amino acids. Here the CDR3 reads CASSNLGTEQETQYF. The CDR3, as DNA: TGCGCCAGCAGCAACCTCGGGACAGAACAAGAGACCCAGTACTTC.

The V gene is TRBV28, the J gene TRBJ2-2; 9 bases agree with TRBD2. V lost 8 bases, J lost 1 base, and 8 bases stayed unmatched. Germline assignment: CDR1 MDHEN and CDR2 SYDVKM. The CDR3 runs 16 residues. The CDR3 spells CASGPSRGGNTGELFF. The CDR3 bases are TGTGCCAGCGGTCCTTCGCGGGGGGGGAACACCGGGGAGCTGTTTTTT.

The chain carries TRBV9 and TRBJ2-7; 10 positions agree with TRBD2. Trimming cost V 4 bases and J 0 bases; bases outside gene matches: 10. The germline gives CDR1 SGDLS, CDR2 YYNGEE. There are 17 residues in the CDR3. The CDR3 DNA sequence: TGTGCCAGCAGCCCCCCACCCCTAGCGGGGGTCTCCTACGAGCAGTACTTC. The encoded protein is CASSPPPLAGVSYEQYF.

This rearrangement joins TRBV15 to TRBJ2-3, with 10 positions matching TRBD2. CDR1 and CDR2 from the germline V gene are LNHNV and YYDKDF (reference sequence). This CDR3 region has 16 residues. The trim removed 4 bases at V and 0 bases at J, leaving 4 bases unmatched. In DNA, the CDR3 is TGTGCCACCAGCACCTGGACTAGCGGTAGCACAGATACGCAGTATTTT. Protein: CATSTWTSGSTDTQYF.

This chain joins TRBV28 and TRBJ1-1; D is ambiguous. This CDR3 contains 17 residues. Germline V CDR1 and CDR2: MDHEN, SYDVKM. V was pared by 4 bases and J by 4 bases, with 22 bases between. DNA of the CDR3: TGTGCCAGCAGTTCCCCGCGGGCGGCCGGGAGGCTCACTGAAGCTTTCTTT. Encoded protein: CASSSPRAAGRLTEAFF.

This chain links TRBV19 with TRBJ2-3, with D possibly being TRBD2 (5 bases). Trimming stripped 11 bases from V and 3 bases from J, with 24 bases between. The germline gives CDR1 LNHDA, CDR2 SQIVND (reference sequence). CDR3 length: 16 residues. This chain's CDR3 is CAPVVTEDSLTDTQYF. The CDR3 DNA reads TGTGCCCCAGTAGTCACGGAGGACTCCTTGACAGATACGCAGTATTTT. Using reference TRBV19 and TRBJ2-3 for the parts outside the CDR3, the full variable domain is DGGITQSPKYLFRKEGQNVTLSCEQNLNHDAMYWYRQDPGQGLRLIYYSQIVNDFQKGDIAEGYSVSREKKESFPLTVTSAQKNPTAFYLCAPVVTEDSLTDTQYFGPGTRLTVL.

This clone was picked up a small number of times. The chain carries TRBV2 and TRBJ2-1, with D maybe TRBD1 (5 bases). Per germline, CDR1 SNHLY and CDR2 FYNNEI. The CDR3 has 11 residues. V shed 9 bases and J shed 6 bases, with 9 bases lying between them. CDR3 DNA sequence: TGTGCCAGACAGGATCCCAATGAGCAGTTCTTC. It is translated as CARQDPNEQFF.

The J gene is TRBJ2-7, the V gene TRBV13, with 8 bases that match TRBD1. CDR1 and CDR2 (germline): PRHDT, FYEKMQ (reference sequence). The CDR3 is made up of 14 amino acids. V was clipped by 5 bases and J by 6 bases; unmatched bases: 9. CDR3 residues: CASSHAGGTTEQYF. CDR3 sequence (DNA): TGTGCCAGCAGCCACGCAGGGGGCACCACCGAGCAGTACTTC.

The V gene is TRBV10-3, the J gene TRBJ2-1, with 12 bases lining up with TRBD1. Germline V CDR1 and CDR2: ENHRY, SYGVKD. Trimming removed 8 bases from V and 8 bases from J; junction bases left unmatched: 4. CDR3 size: 13 residues. CDR3 sequence (DNA): TGTGCCATCGGGACAGGGGGCTCGGATGAGCAGTTCTTC. Protein product: CAIGTGGSDEQFF.

This chain links TRBV5-1 with TRBJ1-3; TRBD1 is a possible D gene (5 bases). CDR1 and CDR2 (germline): SGHRS, YFSETQ. Between the trimmed V and J ends, which lost 0 bases and 0 bases, there was a span of 10 bases. This CDR3 is built from 16 residues. CDR3: CASSLGGLSSGNTIYF. The DNA of the CDR3 is TGCGCCAGCAGCTTGGGGGGCTTAAGCTCTGGAAACACCATATATTTT.

This clone appeared a single time. The chain uses TRBV6-2 or TRBV6-3 and TRBJ1-5, with a possible D match to TRBD1 (5 bases). The CDR3 covers 14 residues. Germline V lookup: CDR1 MNHEY, CDR2 SVGEGT. V was clipped by 6 bases and J by 3 bases, with 12 bases between them. CDR3 loop: CASSLDSFNQPQHF. CDR3 DNA: TGTGCCAGCAGCCTCGACAGTTTCAATCAGCCCCAGCATTTT.

This rearrangement joins TRBV6-2 or TRBV6-3 to TRBJ2-7; 9 bases agree with TRBD1. The V and J ends lost 0 bases and 5 bases, in that order; junction bases with no gene match: 2. CDR3 size: 14 residues. Germline V gene lookup returns CDR1 MNHEY and CDR2 SVGEGT. This CDR3 reads CASSYSTGGNEQYF. CDR3 nucleotides: TGTGCCAGCAGTTACTCGACAGGGGGGAACGAGCAGTACTTC.

The chain links TRBV5-1 to TRBJ2-2; 7 positions agree with TRBD2. Germline V gives CDR1 SGHRS, CDR2 YFSETQ. The CDR3 spans 18 residues. V lost 3 bases, J lost 5 bases, and 16 bases stayed unmatched. The CDR3 sequence is CASSWLLGLGSQTGELFF. Written as DNA, the CDR3 is TGCGCCAGCAGCTGGTTGCTCGGACTAGGGTCTCAGACCGGGGAGCTGTTTTTT.

The chain joins TRBV9 to TRBJ2-3; D remains unclear. V lost 3 bases to trimming and J lost 0 bases, with 2 bases between them. Germline V gives CDR1 SGDLS, CDR2 YYNGEE. CDR3 length: 12 amino acids. The CDR3 here is CASSASTDTQYF. DNA for the CDR3: TGTGCCAGCAGCGCTAGCACAGATACGCAGTATTTT. The entire variable domain, with the rest obtained from reference TRBV9 and TRBJ2-3, is as follows: DSGVTQTPKHLITATGQRVTLRCSPRSGDLSVYWYQQSLDQGLQFLIQYYNGEERAKGNILERFSAQQFPDLHSELNLSSLELGDSALYFCASSASTDTQYFGPGTRLTVL.

This clone was seen more than once but under ten times. This chain joins TRBV12-3 or TRBV12-4 and TRBJ1-2; D is possibly TRBD1 (5 bases). Trimming removed 6 bases at V and 10 bases at J, with 15 bases between. This CDR3 has 12 amino acids. The CDR3 here is CASSPQTDSYTF. The DNA of the CDR3 is TGTGCCAGCAGCCCCCAGACAGATTCCTACACCTTC.

The chain recombines TRBV28 with TRBJ1-2; a weak D match, TRBD1 (6 bases). The germline V and J ends were trimmed by 5 bases and 8 bases, with 18 bases remaining between them. Germline V lookup: CDR1 MDHEN, CDR2 SYDVKM. The CDR3 is 14 residues long. CDR3 nucleotide sequence: TGTGCCAGCAGTGCACATACAGGGTGGCGAGGCTACACCTTC. This encodes CASSAHTGWRGYTF.

The CDR3 region is CASSEADSSYNEQFF. In DNA form, the CDR3 reads TGTGCCAGCAGTGAAGCCGACAGCTCCTACAATGAGCAGTTCTTC. The V gene is TRBV6-4, the J gene TRBJ2-1; weak D call: TRBD1 (5 bases). V shed 3 bases and J shed 0 bases, with 9 bases lying between them. Germline V gene sequence: CDR1 MRHNA, CDR2 SNTAGT. The CDR3 has 15 residues.

The gene calls are TRBV6-5 and TRBJ1-5; no definite D call. Germline V CDR1 and CDR2: MNHEY, SVGAGI. CDR3 size: 15 residues. Trimming removed 3 bases from V and 3 bases from J, with 12 bases in between. This CDR3 is CASSYGSQFNQPQHF. The CDR3 DNA reads as TGTGCCAGCAGTTATGGGTCACAGTTCAATCAGCCCCAGCATTTT.

The chain couples TRBV27 to TRBJ2-3; D is possibly TRBD2 (6 bases). Germline-derived CDR1 and CDR2 are MNHEY and SMNVEV (reference sequence). V dropped 5 bases and J dropped 3 bases, with 18 bases sitting between them. The CDR3 consists of 16 residues. In nucleotides, the CDR3 is TGTGCCAGCAGTCCCCACCGATTCGGAGGGACAGATACGCAGTATTTT. Its translation is CASSPHRFGGTDTQYF.

V and J are TRBV2 and TRBJ2-4; D is undetermined. The CDR3 extends over 14 amino acids. Germline V gene sequence: CDR1 SNHLY, CDR2 FYNNEI. The germline V and J ends were trimmed by 1 base and 0 bases, with 4 bases remaining between them. The CDR3 nucleotides are TGTGCCAGCAGTGAAGGAGTAGCCAAAAACATTCAGTACTTC. Its protein is CASSEGVAKNIQYF.

The J gene is TRBJ1-5, the V gene TRBV24-1, with TRBD1 matching over 11 bases. V lost 2 bases, J lost 0 bases, and 11 bases stayed unmatched. The germline CDR1 and CDR2 sequences are KGHDR and SFDVKD. The CDR3 extends over 20 amino acids. In nucleotides, the CDR3 is TGTGCCACCAGTGATTCCCCCGGGACAGGGGGTTGGGGTAGCAATCAGCCCCAGCATTTT. It specifies CATSDSPGTGGWGSNQPQHF.